This T cell receptor (beta chain) was profiled in a study of control samples from healthy donors and cancer patients. Generated by immunoSEQ multiplex PCR, the TCRdb table keeps only in-frame clones and is missing some. The sample lists 90,000 to 110,000 clones, over 75% occurring once. This clone is a singleton in its sample. The same CDR3 also results from other DNA sequences found in this sample. The sample consisted of blood. This clonotype originated in a human donor in good health. The donor label of this sample is uncertain.

CDR3: CASSQGQNYGYTF. The CDR3 region has the DNA TGTGCCAGCAGCCAGGGACAGAACTATGGCTACACCTTC. This chain links TRBV14 with TRBJ1-2; 7 bases fit TRBD1. The CDR3 runs 13 residues. Germline V CDR1 and CDR2: SGHDN, FVKESK. J gave up 2 bases and V 3 bases, and 0 bases lay outside the gene matches.